This entry lists 27 T cell receptor beta chains sequenced from one sample in a study of PD-L1 blockade in urothelial cancer. Generated by immunoSEQ multiplex PCR, the TCRdb table keeps only in-frame clones and is missing some. The data show tens of thousands of clones, about 85% seen once. Time point of the sample: pretreatment peripheral blood. The sample in question was PBMCs, obtained around atezolizumab (anti-PD-L1) treatment. These receptors came from a man between 65 and 79 years old with urothelial cancer.

The V and J genes are TRBV29-1 and TRBJ2-7; D might be TRBD1 (6 bases). V was clipped by 6 bases and J by 3 bases, with 12 bases between them. From germline, CDR1 is SQVTM and CDR2 ANQGSEA. The CDR3 loop spans 12 amino acids. For the CDR3, the DNA is TGCAGCGTGGGTCCACAGGGCTACGAGCAGTACTTC. Translation gives CSVGPQGYEQYF.

The CDR3 spells CASSEGTAHRNTIYF. In nucleotides, the CDR3 is TGTGCCAGCAGTGAGGGGACAGCGCATAGAAACACCATATATTTT. The rearrangement links TRBV6-1 to TRBJ1-3, with 7 bases matching TRBD1. Germline V lookup: CDR1 MNHNS, CDR2 SASEGT. Trimming at V came to 3 bases and at J to 5 bases, leaving 7 bases not matched to a gene. The CDR3 consists of 15 residues.

The chain employs TRBV10-1 and TRBJ2-5; 11 bases are shared with TRBD2. The CDR3 totals 16 residues. With 5 bases clipped from V and 4 bases from J, the junction kept 9 bases outside the gene matches. Germline V gene data show CDR1 as WNHNN and CDR2 as SYGVQD (reference sequence). CDR3 loop: CASSPGLLAGGETQYF. The CDR3 DNA reads as TGCGCCAGCAGTCCGGGCCTCCTAGCGGGAGGAGAGACCCAGTACTTC.

This clone appeared once. This rearrangement joins TRBV28 to TRBJ1-2; D uncertain. CDR3 length equals 13 residues. Germline-derived CDR1 and CDR2 are MDHEN and SYDVKM. Trimming removed 5 bases at V and 7 bases at J, with 14 bases between. The CDR3 DNA sequence: TGTGCCAGCAGTGGCCCTGCAGGATCTGGCTACACCTTC. Its translation: CASSGPAGSGYTF.

The chain couples TRBV9 to TRBJ2-2; TRBD2 is a possible D gene (5 bases). Trimming shortened V by 3 bases and J by 6 bases, and 12 bases separated the two germline ends. From germline, CDR1 is SGDLS and CDR2 YYNGEE. This CDR3 is 14 amino acids long. CDR3 in DNA: TGTGCCAGCAGCGCAAATAGCGTCGCCGGGGAGCTGTTTTTT. Translating gives CASSANSVAGELFF.

The rearrangement uses TRBV18 and TRBJ2-1; D might be TRBD2 (6 bases). The CDR3 extends over 16 amino acids. Germline assignment: CDR1 KGHSH and CDR2 LQKENI. Trimming took off 1 base at V and 0 bases at J, with 10 bases between the two ends. CDR3 in DNA: TGTGCCAGCTCACCACTCGTCGGGAGCTCCTACAATGAGCAGTTCTTC. It is translated as CASSPLVGSSYNEQFF. The full variable domain, with the rest looked up from reference TRBV18 and TRBJ2-1, is NAGVMQNPRHLVRRRGQEARLRCSPMKGHSHVYWYRQLPEEGLKFMVYLQKENIIDESGMPKERFSAEFPKEGPSILRIQQVVRGDSAAYFCASSPLVGSSYNEQFFGPGTRLTVL.

The V and J genes are TRBV28 and TRBJ1-2; 8 bases fit TRBD1. V dropped 6 bases and J dropped 2; count of bases not matched to a gene: 5. The CDR3 has 14 residues. Germline loops: CDR1 MDHEN, CDR2 SYDVKM. The CDR3 here is CASSRGQGNYGYTF. The CDR3 nucleotides are TGTGCCAGCAGCCGCGGACAGGGCAACTATGGCTACACCTTC.

This clone has only one observation. In DNA form, the CDR3 reads TGTGCCAGTAGTGGACAGGCCACTAGCAATCAGCCCCAGCATTTT. The encoded protein is CASSGQATSNQPQHF. This chain links TRBV19 with TRBJ1-5, with 7 bases identical to TRBD1. The CDR3 runs to 15 residues. Unmatched junction bases numbered 4, after V lost 5 bases and J lost 0 bases. Germline CDR1 is LNHDA and CDR2 is SQIVND (reference sequence).

This clone was detected once. The V call is TRBV12-5, the J call TRBJ2-1, with 9 bases matching TRBD1. Germline CDR1 is LGHNT and CDR2 is FRNRAP. CDR3 length: 20 amino acids. The trim removed 5 bases at V and 2 bases at J, leaving 19 bases unmatched. CDR3 in DNA: TGTGCTAGTGGTACCACAACCCGGGACAGGGATAATAAACCCTACAATGAGCAGTTCTTC. This encodes CASGTTTRDRDNKPYNEQFF. Full variable domain (rest looked up from reference TRBV12-5 and TRBJ2-1): DARVTQTPRHKVTEMGQEVTMRCQPILGHNTVFWYRQTMMQGLELLAYFRNRAPLDDSGMPKDRFSAEMPDATLATLKIQPSEPRDSAVYFCASGTTTRDRDNKPYNEQFFGPGTRLTVL.

The chain recombines TRBV5-1 with TRBJ2-1, with 11 positions matching TRBD2. The CDR3 sequence is 15 residues long. Unmatched junction bases numbered 5, after V lost 4 bases and J lost 5 bases. Germline V gene lookup returns CDR1 SGHRS and CDR2 YFSETQ. This chain's CDR3 is CASSLTSGNHNEQFF. Written as DNA, the CDR3 is TGCGCCAGCAGCCTGACTAGCGGGAACCACAATGAGCAGTTCTTC.

This clone showed up just once. V gene TRBV5-1 combines with J gene TRBJ2-7; 10 positions agree with TRBD2. CDR1 and CDR2 from the germline V gene are SGHRS and YFSETQ. With V trimmed by 2 bases and J by 3 bases, 11 bases remained unmatched. The CDR3 covers 17 residues. CDR3 bases: TGCGCCAGCAGCTTACAGTACCCTAGCGGGAGTGTCTACGAGCAGTACTTC. Encoded protein: CASSLQYPSGSVYEQYF.

This clone was counted a few times. The gene calls are TRBV5-1 and TRBJ1-2, with 9 nucleotides matching TRBD1. Per the germline V gene, CDR1 is SGHRS and CDR2 is YFSETQ. V lost 3 bases and J lost 5; bases outside the gene matches: 8. This CDR3 region has 15 residues. CDR3: CASSSGQGIGYGYTF. The CDR3 nucleotides are TGCGCCAGCAGCTCCGGACAGGGGATAGGGTATGGCTACACCTTC.

The gene calls are TRBV9 and TRBJ2-5, with 10 bases that match TRBD2. The CDR3 has 16 residues. The V and J ends lost 0 bases and 1 base, in that order; junction bases with no gene match: 3. CDR1 is SGDLS and CDR2 is YYNGEE in the germline V gene. The CDR3 nucleotides are TGTGCCAGCAGCGTAGGAGTAGCGGGAGGCCAAGAGACCCAGTACTTC. Translating it yields CASSVGVAGGQETQYF.

The chain carries TRBV11-2 and TRBJ2-1; 10 nucleotides match TRBD2. Trimming took 0 bases from V and 0 from J; bases not matched to a gene: 5. The CDR3 contains 18 residues. CDR1 and CDR2 from the germline V gene are SGHAT and FQNNGV. CDR3 sequence reads: CASSLESGRASSYNEQFF. The CDR3 DNA reads TGTGCCAGCAGCTTAGAAAGCGGGAGGGCCAGCTCCTACAATGAGCAGTTCTTC.

The J gene is TRBJ2-5, the V gene TRBV11-2, with 7 bases matching TRBD1. The CDR3 spans 14 residues. In germline, CDR1 is SGHAT, CDR2 FQNNGV. Germline trimming cut 5 bases from V and 1 base from J; bases unmatched to any gene: 4. The CDR3 is CASSEDRSQETQYF. In DNA, the CDR3 is TGTGCCAGCAGCGAGGACAGGAGCCAAGAGACCCAGTACTTC. The full variable domain, its missing parts supplied by reference TRBV11-2 and TRBJ2-5, is EAGVAQSPRYKIIEKRQSVAFWCNPISGHATLYWYQQILGQGPKLLIQFQNNGVVDDSQLPKDRFSAERLKGVDSTLKIQPAKLEDSAVYLCASSEDRSQETQYFGPGTRLLVL.

Only one count was recorded for this clone. The rearrangement links TRBV29-1 to TRBJ2-7; 7 positions agree with TRBD1. The V and J ends lost 4 bases and 6 bases, in that order; junction bases with no gene match: 6. This CDR3 is built from 12 residues. CDR1 and CDR2 from the germline V gene are SQVTM and ANQGSEA. The CDR3 sequence: CSVATGAVEQYF. The CDR3 DNA is TGCAGCGTTGCCACAGGGGCGGTCGAGCAGTACTTC.

The chain links TRBV6-9 to TRBJ1-2; 10 bases are shared with TRBD1. The length of the CDR3 is 17 residues. The trim removed 2 bases at V and 8 bases at J, leaving 14 bases unmatched. Germline V lookup: CDR1 MNHGY, CDR2 SVAAGI. DNA for the CDR3: TGTGCCAGCAGTTATATAAACCGGGACAGGGGTTTAGGAGGCTACACCTTC. Protein sequence: CASSYINRDRGLGGYTF.

The chain uses TRBV9 and TRBJ1-4; 9 bases agree with TRBD1. The CDR3 sequence is 15 residues long. CDR1 and CDR2 from the germline V gene are SGDLS and YYNGEE. Losses at the gene ends were 3 bases for V and 5 bases for J; bases not matched to a gene: 5. The CDR3 nucleotides are TGTGCCAGCAGCGCAACAGGGGGCGAAAATGAAAAACTGTTTTTT. As protein: CASSATGGENEKLFF.

This clone has a single count. This chain joins TRBV5-4 and TRBJ2-7; D unclear. Germline CDR1 and CDR2: SGHNT and YYREEE (reference sequence). The CDR3 is made up of 13 amino acids. V shed 2 bases and J shed 1 base, with 7 bases lying between them. CDR3 loop: CASSFSGSYEQYF. The CDR3 region has the DNA TGTGCCAGCAGCTTCTCAGGATCCTACGAGCAGTACTTC. The full variable domain, in which reference TRBV5-4 and TRBJ2-7 provide the parts outside the CDR3, is ETGVTQSPTHLIKTRGQQVTLRCSSQSGHNTVSWYQQALGQGPQFIFQYYREEENGRGNFPPRFSGLQFPNYSSELNVNALELDDSALYLCASSFSGSYEQYFGPGTRLTVT.

This rearrangement joins TRBV7-2 to TRBJ1-2; 10 bases are shared with TRBD1. Germline V lookup: CDR1 SGHTA, CDR2 FQGNSA. Unmatched junction bases numbered 4, after V lost 5 bases and J lost 4 bases. The CDR3 consists of 14 residues. The CDR3 nucleotides read TGTGCCAGCAGCCACGGACAGGGGGGCTATGGCTACACCTTC. Residues: CASSHGQGGYGYTF.

V gene TRBV18 combines with J gene TRBJ1-1; TRBD1 matches 7 bases. There are 14 residues in the CDR3. Germline trimming cut 3 bases from V and 1 base from J; bases unmatched to any gene: 2. Per germline, CDR1 KGHSH and CDR2 LQKENI. The chain's CDR3 is CASSPGQTNTEAFF. The CDR3 DNA reads as TGTGCCAGCTCACCGGGACAGACGAACACTGAAGCTTTCTTT.

The gene calls are TRBV28 and TRBJ2-5; D is perhaps TRBD2 (5 bases). Germline V gives CDR1 MDHEN, CDR2 SYDVKM. The ends were cut back, 5 bases at V and 5 bases at J, with 9 bases in the middle. The CDR3 is made up of 12 amino acids. CDR3 region: CASSLPGETQYF. The CDR3, as DNA: TGTGCCAGCAGTCTTCCGGGGGAGACCCAGTACTTC.

CDR3 amino acids: CASSAYPLTDTQYF. In DNA form, the CDR3 reads TGTGCCAGCAGTGCCTACCCCCTCACAGATACGCAGTATTTT. The chain recombines TRBV6-1 with TRBJ2-3, with D unresolved. The CDR3 runs 14 residues. Trimming left V 4 bases short and J 2 bases short, with 10 bases between. Germline V gene sequence: CDR1 MNHNS, CDR2 SASEGT.

The rearrangement links TRBV6-5 to TRBJ2-1; D might be TRBD1 (6 bases). The length of the CDR3 is 11 residues. The germline CDR1 and CDR2 sequences are MNHEY and SVGAGI. V lost 4 bases and J 12 bases, leaving 10 bases between the germline ends. In DNA form, the CDR3 reads TGTGCCAGCAGTTCGGCAGGGGCGCAGTTCTTC. Amino acids: CASSSAGAQFF.

The J gene is TRBJ2-1, the V gene TRBV15; 8 nucleotides align to TRBD2. CDR1 LNHNV and CDR2 YYDKDF come from the germline V gene (reference sequence). V was clipped by 5 bases and J by 3 bases; unmatched bases: 9. CDR3 length: 16 residues. DNA of the CDR3: TGTGCCACCAGCTCCCGGGGGGGGGCGAACTACAATGAGCAGTTCTTC. Residues: CATSSRGGANYNEQFF.

The chain employs TRBV5-6 and TRBJ2-7; 10 bases align to TRBD1. The length of the CDR3 is 16 residues. Germline lookup yields CDR1 SGHDT and CDR2 YYEEEE. The junction had 16 bases not matched to a gene; V was cut back by 4 bases and J by 9 bases. CDR3 region: CASSPAGGQGEIGQYF. In DNA form, the CDR3 reads TGTGCCAGCAGCCCGGCAGGAGGACAGGGGGAAATAGGGCAGTACTTC.

The chain links TRBV7-2 to TRBJ2-3; 15 bases are a match to TRBD2. The V gene end was trimmed by 5 bases and the J gene end by 14 bases; junction bases not matched to a gene: 23. This CDR3 contains 19 residues. Germline CDR1 is SGHTA and CDR2 is FQGNSA. CDR3 amino acids: CASSIGTSGRRLGGRYAYF. The DNA for the CDR3 is TGTGCCAGCAGCATCGGGACTAGCGGGAGGAGGTTGGGTGGCAGATACGCGTATTTT.